This TCR beta chain derives from a study of T cell responses to AZD1222 COVID-19 vaccine (dated by TCRdb to about 2021). Looking at the study overall: AZD1222 recipients with second doses at about 4 weeks or about 12 weeks were pooled, because spike-specific TCR depth and breadth did not differ between schedules. Trial participants were enrolled by age into subgroups of 18-55, 56-69 and 70-plus years, and roughly 150, 30 and 60 TCR-sequenced participants, respectively, were included in these subgroups. TCR sequencing covered some 240 trial participants: 207 given two doses of AZD1222 and about 26 given two doses of MenACWY control vaccine.

To note about this clone: Its specific antigen is unknown. Base qualities are missing; no much larger clone stands one base away.

Spanning cysteine to phenylalanine, the CDR3 consists of 13 amino acids. Only the CDR3 part of the read is kept: 39 bases, read in frame from the first base. Via the germline V gene (reference sequence), CDR1 is PRHDT and CDR2 FYEKMQ. Between the V and J ends, shortened by 5 bases and 0 bases respectively, the junction contains 7 bases. Overall results and qualifications from the work: After two AZD1222 doses, spike-specific TCR breadth and depth were significantly higher than at day 0 and than in MenACWY recipients. The 56-69-year group was small, and its depth increase did not reach significance, likely because of low power. Only five or six AZD1222 recipients were SARS-CoV-2 seropositive at baseline, limiting conclusions about previously exposed vaccinees. The vaccine-associated CD4 TCRs covered the entire spike protein, and the dominant responses fell in regions 160-218 and 743-854. Epitopes outside the regions mutated in the B.1.351 and B.1.1.7 variants were reportedly recognized by nearly half of the unique spike-specific TCRs. No day 14 peak-response samples were available, so repertoires were characterized only after the peak T cell response. Participants were mostly white British and included more females than males, and it was suggested by the authors that clonal diversity may have been underestimated.

Interpreted using the paper, the time point label stands for: baseline before first vaccination. The vaccinee samples were drawn from two UK trials, COV001 and COV002, one of which was a single-blind randomized controlled phase 2/3 trial testing AZD1222 (ChAdOx1 nCoV-19) in healthy adults. For TCRbeta chain sequencing, PBMC samples were collected from trial participants at day 0 and at day 28 after the second dose. The CDR3 regions of human TCRbeta chains were analyzed by immunosequencing. On the study's bioinformatics: Repertoire TCRs were matched against a reference library of SARS-CoV-2-specific TCRs generated with the MIRA antigen-specificity platform. Breadth meant the fraction of unique TCRs that were SARS-CoV-2-associated, whereas depth meant the fraction of total T cells that were SARS-CoV-2-associated. Using the MIRA data, every spike-specific TCR was mapped to the spike region that the TCR reacted to and assigned to either a CD4 or a CD8 class. Log10-transformed breadth and depth values were compared by one-way ANOVA with Sidak's multiple comparisons tests. The immuneACCESS repertoire file appears here via TCRdb, limited to in-frame rearrangements. These files lack a portion of the clones; in checked studies, under half of the deficit traces to unresolved V genes, and the cause of the others is not known. The DNA gave D and trimming, while V, J and clone size come from that table. The sample table contains about 110,000 clones; only one count was recorded for around 90% of them. Roughly 4.3% of the sample rests with the top ten.

Sequenced here: peripheral blood, sampled on day 0 of AZD1222 vaccination. The rearrangement joined TRBV13 to TRBJ1-2; the D gene cannot be resolved reliably. The source is an adult in good health. The CDR3 region: CASSLEANYGYTF. The sequenced DNA: TGTGCCAGCAGCCTCGAGGCTAACTATGGCTACACCTTC.